Sequencing of this TCR beta chain was carried out in a study of T cell clonality in common variable immunodeficiency. Heparinized whole blood, about 5 to 9 ml, came from each donor. This clone was counted ten times or more. Its antigen remains unknown. The CDR3 is cut off 3 residues early in the read; its end comes from the germline J gene. Findings and caveats of the study: Shared TCRbeta clones were fewer between CVID subjects than controls.

This CDR3 is 18 amino acids long. Per the germline V gene, CDR1 is SGHRS and CDR2 is YFSETQ. Trimming shortened V by 0 bases and J by 2 bases, and 15 bases separated the two germline ends. Sequencing input was equivalent genomic DNA from CVID and controls. Assay used: immunoSEQ multiplex PCR; TCRdb lists only in-frame clones, some missing. This repertoire holds some 45,000 clones, and none appear only once. This sequence joins TRBV5-1 and TRBJ2-6; D might be TRBD1 (6 bases). The sequencing sample was made of peripheral blood mononuclear cells. This receptor was obtained from a person between 18 and 75 years old in good health. The CDR3 bases that were read are TGCGCCAGCAGCTTGGTCGAGGGGGTTGTTACTGGGGCCAACGTC. The encoded protein is CASSLVEGVVTGANV. The whole CDR3 is CASSLVEGVVTGANVLTF. Filled out from reference TRBV5-1 and TRBJ2-6, the complete variable domain reads KAGVTQTPRYLIKTRGQQVTLSCSPISGHRSVSWYQQTPGQGLQFLFEYFSETQRNKGNFPGRFSGRQFSNSRSEMNVSTLELGDSALYLCASSLVEGVVTGANVLTFGAGSRLTVL.